These 4 T cell receptor beta chains came from one sample sequenced in a study of early T cells in non-severe SARS-CoV-2 infection. TCRdb passed the 5' RACE reads through MiXCR, listing each CDR3 protein once. The sample has roughly 97,000 distinct CDR3 sequences; 11% are singletons. This specimen consisted of whole blood, obtained at baseline. The receptors derive from an adult who was a healthcare worker with PCR-confirmed SARS-CoV-2 infection or an uninfected control (not recorded which).

This clonotype was detected only a few times. CDR3 protein: CASGSLSSTDTQYF. In DNA form, the CDR3 reads TGCGCCAGCGGGAGTTTGTCTAGCACAGATACGCAGTATTTT. The V and J genes are TRBV5-1 and TRBJ2-3; a possible D gene is TRBD2 (5 bases). The CDR3 has 14 residues. Germline V gene data show CDR1 as SGHRS and CDR2 as YFSETQ. V shed 7 bases and J shed 0 bases, with 12 bases lying between them.

V gene TRBV20-1 combines with J gene TRBJ2-1; 11 positions agree with TRBD2. This CDR3 region has 17 residues. Germline-derived CDR1 and CDR2 are DFQATT and SNEGSKA (reference sequence). J gave up 7 bases and V 7 bases, and 18 bases lay outside the gene matches. The CDR3 region is CSGYDILAGVVGNEQFF. The CDR3 DNA reads TGCAGTGGATACGACATACTAGCGGGAGTTGTGGGTAATGAGCAGTTCTTC.

Many counts were recorded for this clonotype. The chain employs TRBV11-2 and TRBJ2-1, with D perhaps TRBD1 or TRBD2 (6 bases each). In germline, CDR1 is SGHAT, CDR2 FQNNGV. The CDR3 has 16 amino acids. The ends were cut back, 5 bases at V and 7 bases at J, with 21 bases in the middle. CDR3 amino acids: CASSPTERGAGNEQFF. CDR3 coding DNA: TGTGCCAGCAGCCCCACCGAGAGGGGGGCGGGGAATGAGCAGTTCTTC.

This clonotype has more than one count but fewer than ten. The rearrangement joins TRBV7-2 to TRBJ2-1; D is unclear. The CDR3 loop spans 13 amino acids. Germline-derived CDR1 and CDR2 are SGHTA and FQGNSA. Trimming took 5 bases from V and 2 from J, leaving 7 bases between them. DNA of the CDR3: TGTGCCAGCAGCGGGCAAACCTACAATGAGCAGTTCTTC. Translating gives CASSGQTYNEQFF. Full variable domain (outside the CDR3, taken from reference TRBV7-2 and TRBJ2-1): GAGVSQSPSNKVTEKGKDVELRCDPISGHTALYWYRQSLGQGLEFLIYFQGNSAPDKSGLPSDRFSAERTGGSVSTLTIQRTQQEDSAVYLCASSGQTYNEQFFGPGTRLTVL.